These T cell receptor beta chains were read from a single sample in a study of CD8 T cells in ankylosing spondylitis. Each CDR3 protein is one row after TCRdb ran MiXCR on the 5' RACE reads. The sample has around 490,000 distinct CDR3 sequences, approximately 5.3% seen once. The sequenced material came from blood, either unsorted or a sorted T cell fraction (not recorded which). These receptors were collected from a male donor with ankylosing spondylitis. Both conserved end residues are trimmed from each CDR3. D genes are given only for firm matches.

j_call d_call v_call cdr3_length cdr3_aa
TRBJ1-2 - TRBV12-3/TRBV12-4 11 ASSFGPGGGYT
TRBJ2-3 - TRBV6-2/TRBV6-3 14 ASSYPGRRSTDTQY
TRBJ2-2 TRBD2 TRBV9 14 ASSPRLAGDGGELF
TRBJ1-1 - TRBV20-1 9 TPDSRGVAF
TRBJ2-2 - TRBV5-1 12 ASRLVGGPGELF
TRBJ2-6 - TRBV10-3 19 AISGFEGHTNLYSGANVLT
TRBJ2-7 - TRBV4-3 12 ASSQGALYYEQY
TRBJ2-3 - TRBV28 14 ASSLFGGPSTDTQY
TRBJ2-3 TRBD2 TRBV7-9 14 ASSFVTSGSTDTQY
TRBJ2-1 TRBD2 TRBV4-2 13 ASSLSGRDGNEQF
TRBJ2-1 - TRBV7-6 9 ASSTGQSQF
TRBJ2-7 - TRBV7-9 9 ASSLYVEQY
TRBJ2-1 TRBD2 TRBV7-9 15 ASSLYIRSGTRYEQF
TRBJ1-4 - TRBV4-3 13 ASSQVGYLNEKLF
TRBJ2-3 TRBD2 TRBV28 13 ASSFPREGADTQY
TRBJ2-5 - TRBV11-2 12 ASSLRASWETQY
TRBJ2-5 TRBD2 TRBV6-1 12 ASSPAGGKETQY
TRBJ1-3 - TRBV15 13 ATSRTGFSGNTIY
TRBJ2-7 TRBD2 TRBV11-2 13 ASSIGLAGAYEQY
TRBJ2-1 TRBD2 TRBV5-5 14 ASSFDSGILIRGQF
TRBJ2-5 - TRBV25-1 10 ASSGLFRVQY
TRBJ2-4 - TRBV4-1 12 ASSQEELQGIQY
TRBJ2-7 TRBD2 TRBV28 14 ASSSSRGLAGAEQY
TRBJ2-1 - TRBV9 15 ASSAYFDLSSYNEQF
TRBJ1-2 TRBD1 TRBV6-1 13 ASSPWRTGARGYT
TRBJ2-5 - TRBV6-5 13 ASSFTGTNQETQY
TRBJ2-7 - TRBV29-1 10 SVGLVNDEQY
TRBJ2-5 TRBD2 TRBV5-5 14 ASSLLTGGPSETQY
TRBJ2-2 - TRBV5-1 12 ASSLGMNTGELF
TRBJ1-5 - TRBV28 12 ASSFLTSNQPQH
TRBJ2-3 - TRBV6-4 12 ASSEKSGADTQY
TRBJ2-1 TRBD2 TRBV6-5 13 ASSYWAGAHNEQF
TRBJ1-1 - TRBV7-3 13 ASSLNGGTNTEAF
TRBJ1-2 - TRBV2 11 ASSDEGVGGYT
TRBJ2-1 - TRBV7-2 11 ASSLEAYNEQF
TRBJ2-3 TRBD2 TRBV18 17 ASSSGLAGGGPNTDTQY
TRBJ2-2 TRBD1 TRBV5-8 13 ASSITGTGVGELF
TRBJ1-1 - TRBV6-5 15 ASSYEFVRGLNTEAF
TRBJ1-1 - TRBV20-1 12 SARDQWGNTEAF
TRBJ2-3 - TRBV28 14 ASTRRGQPSTDTQY
TRBJ1-6 - TRBV7-2 12 ASSLLDRNSPLH
TRBJ1-1 TRBD1 TRBV4-3 13 ASSQEITGGTEAF
TRBJ2-7 - TRBV6-5 12 ASSSSAQAYEQY
TRBJ2-1 - TRBV7-9 14 ASSSPTDSSYNEQF
TRBJ1-6 - TRBV5-1 14 ASSLGQQNYNSPLH
TRBJ2-3 TRBD2 TRBV4-3 16 ASSRTIWTSGDTDTQY
TRBJ2-1 TRBD2 TRBV7-9 15 ASSLARGEGAYNEQF
TRBJ2-1 TRBD2 TRBV28 13 ASSSYPGLVVEQF
TRBJ2-2 TRBD1 TRBV5-1 11 ASSWTGPGELF
TRBJ2-3 - TRBV5-1 12 ASSLGAATDTQY
TRBJ1-1 - TRBV3-1 13 ASSPLTNMNTEAF
TRBJ2-5 TRBD1 TRBV20-1 12 SARVRTGEETQY
TRBJ2-2 - TRBV20-1 13 SARGSDSNTGELF